This T cell receptor beta chain was observed in a study of tumor-infiltrating lymphocytes in glioblastoma multiforme. With 8 bases removed from V and 5 bases from J, the gap between germline ends came to 18 bases. The CDR3 has 15 amino acids. CDR1 is MNHEY, CDR2 SVGAGI, per germline. Multiple V-beta primers and a C-beta primer amplified TCRB from RNA. TCRdb reprocessed the multiplex PCR reads with MiXCR, giving one entry per CDR3 protein. The sample records approximately 9,300 distinct CDR3 sequences, about 67% being singletons. This receptor was taken from a male donor with glioblastoma. The sequenced material came from brain tumor tissue. The rearrangement uses TRBV6-5 and TRBJ2-2; D unclear. In DNA, the CDR3 is TGTGCCAGCTCACCCCCCCATGGTAGAACCGGGGAGCTGTTTTTT. This codes for CASSPPHGRTGELFF.